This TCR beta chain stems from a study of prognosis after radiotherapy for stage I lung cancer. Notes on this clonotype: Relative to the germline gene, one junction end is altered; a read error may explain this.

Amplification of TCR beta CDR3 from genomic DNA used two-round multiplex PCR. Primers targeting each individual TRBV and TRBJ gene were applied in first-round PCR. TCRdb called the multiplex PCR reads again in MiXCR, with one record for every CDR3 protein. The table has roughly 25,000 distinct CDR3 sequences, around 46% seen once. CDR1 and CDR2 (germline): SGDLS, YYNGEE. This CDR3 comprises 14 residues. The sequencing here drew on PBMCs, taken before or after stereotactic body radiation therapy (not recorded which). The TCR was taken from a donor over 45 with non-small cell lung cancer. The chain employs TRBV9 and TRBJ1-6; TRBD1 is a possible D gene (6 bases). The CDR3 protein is CASSHRNRDSPLHF. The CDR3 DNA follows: TGTGCCAGCAGCCACCGGAACAGGGATTCACCCCTACACTTT.